One sample yielded the 28 T cell receptor beta chains listed below, sequenced in a study of shared clonotypes between healthy human individuals. Only in-frame clones appear in the TCRdb table, and some are missing; sequencing was by immunoSEQ multiplex PCR. The data contain around 100,000 clones, approximately 70% of them singletons. Sequencing used memory CD8+ T cells sorted from blood. The subset was: CD45RO+ cells pooled with CCR7-negative TemRA cells. The receptors derive from a woman aged 25 to 45 in good health.

The DNA for the CDR3 is TGTGCCAGCAGTTACTCGATCGAGGGACAGCCCCAGCATTTT. Its protein product is CASSYSIEGQPQHF. The rearrangement links TRBV6-6 to TRBJ1-5; no firm D call. Germline-derived CDR1 and CDR2 are MNHNY and SVGAGI (reference sequence). CDR3 length: 14 amino acids. Trimming removed 0 bases at V and 7 bases at J, with 10 bases between.

CDR3 sequence reads: CASSLSRSGANVLTF. The CDR3 bases are TGTGCCAGCAGCTTGTCTCGCTCTGGGGCCAACGTCCTGACTTTC. The gene calls are TRBV5-4 and TRBJ2-6; D uncertain. Germline CDR1 reads SGHNT; CDR2 reads YYREEE (reference sequence). This CDR3 has 15 amino acids. Between the trimmed V and J ends, which lost 1 base and 0 bases, there was a span of 5 bases.

Concerning this clone itself: One base away lies a much larger clone, so this may be a sequencing read error. This rearrangement joins TRBV2 to TRBJ1-5; D remains unclear. V lost 2 bases to trimming and J lost 0 bases, with 5 bases between them. CDR1 SNHLY and CDR2 FYNNEI come from the germline V gene. The CDR3 has 14 residues. In DNA, the CDR3 is TGTGCCAGCAGTGAACAGTATAGCAATCAGCCCCAGCATTTT. It is translated as CASSEQYSNQPQHF.

This rearrangement joins TRBV10-1 to TRBJ1-2; D unclear. This CDR3 spans 16 amino acids. Trimming pared 4 bases from V and 4 bases from J, leaving 19 bases between. Germline V gives CDR1 WNHNN, CDR2 SYGVQD (reference sequence). The CDR3 nucleotides read TGCGCCAGCAGTGTAGGTATATCGCGAAAGACCTATGGCTACACCTTC. It encodes CASSVGISRKTYGYTF.

The CDR3 region has the DNA TGTGCCAGCAGCTTAAGGGCGAGCAATCAGCCCCAGCATTTT. The encoded protein is CASSLRASNQPQHF. The rearrangement links TRBV5-8 to TRBJ1-5, with D uncertain. Germline-derived CDR1 and CDR2 are SGHTS and YDEGEE. Trimming cost V 2 bases and J 1 base, with 7 bases left between them. The CDR3 extends over 14 amino acids. The full variable domain, completed using reference TRBV5-8 and TRBJ1-5, is EAGVTQSPTHLIKTRGQQATLRCSPISGHTSVYWYQQALGLGLQFLLWYDEGEERNRGNFPPRFSGRQFPNYSSELNVNALELEDSALYLCASSLRASNQPQHFGDGTRLSIL.

The chain links TRBV7-9 to TRBJ2-7; either TRBD1 or TRBD2 may supply D (5 bases each). Trimming took 0 bases from V and 5 from J, leaving 8 bases between them. The CDR3 totals 13 residues. Germline V gives CDR1 SEHNR, CDR2 FQNEAQ (reference sequence). CDR3 sequence (DNA): TGTGCCAGCAGCTTAGCGGGACCGAACGAGCAGTACTTC. This gives the protein CASSLAGPNEQYF.

This clone rates as medium-sized (0.01 to 0.1%). The chain links TRBV4-2 to TRBJ2-3; TRBD2 matches 13 bases. Germline V CDR1 and CDR2: LGHNA, YNFKEQ. The trim removed 1 base at V and 6 bases at J, leaving 4 bases unmatched. This CDR3 comprises 16 residues. CDR3 sequence reads: CASSQGLAGGADTQYF. The CDR3 bases are TGTGCCAGCAGCCAAGGACTAGCGGGAGGTGCGGATACGCAGTATTTT.

CDR3 sequence (DNA): TGTGCCAGCTCACCACTCGGTGACGGAGAGGGAGAACGCCTCTACGAGCAGTACTTC. Residues: CASSPLGDGEGERLYEQYF. The chain combines TRBV18 with TRBJ2-7; weak D call: TRBD2 (5 bases). In germline, CDR1 is KGHSH, CDR2 LQKENI. The V end was cut by 1 base, the J end by 3 bases, with 25 bases between. This CDR3 is built from 19 residues. The full variable domain, completed using reference TRBV18 and TRBJ2-7, is NAGVMQNPRHLVRRRGQEARLRCSPMKGHSHVYWYRQLPEEGLKFMVYLQKENIIDESGMPKERFSAEFPKEGPSILRIQQVVRGDSAAYFCASSPLGDGEGERLYEQYFGPGTRLTVT.

The chain employs TRBV19 and TRBJ2-4; tentatively, D is TRBD1 or TRBD2 (5 bases each). This CDR3 contains 16 residues. V was cut by 3 bases and J by 0 bases, with 12 bases left in between. Germline V gene data show CDR1 as LNHDA and CDR2 as SQIVND (reference sequence). The CDR3 spells CASSMGDGLAKNIQYF. CDR3 DNA sequence: TGTGCCAGTAGTATGGGGGACGGTCTAGCCAAAAACATTCAGTACTTC.

The chain uses TRBV27 and TRBJ2-7; no definite D call. CDR1 MNHEY and CDR2 SMNVEV come from the germline V gene (reference sequence). The CDR3 consists of 14 residues. V was pared by 1 base and J by 5 bases, with 12 bases between. The CDR3 bases are TGTGCCAGCAGTTTATTAGGCGGCTTGGACGAGCAGTACTTC. Translating it yields CASSLLGGLDEQYF.

About this clone: This could be a read error, since a much larger clone is one nucleotide away. V and J are TRBV5-5 and TRBJ2-7, with D tentatively TRBD1 (6 bases). The germline V and J ends were trimmed by 2 bases and 4 bases, with 7 bases remaining between them. The CDR3 has 12 amino acids. CDR1 SGHKS and CDR2 YYEKEE come from the germline V gene (reference sequence). This CDR3 is CASSFQGYEQYF. CDR3 sequence (DNA): TGTGCCAGCAGCTTCCAGGGGTACGAGCAGTACTTC.

J is TRBJ2-3 and V is TRBV6-4; TRBD2 matches at 10 bases. Germline CDR1 MRHNA, CDR2 SNTAGT. J was trimmed by 2 bases and V by 10 bases; bases with no gene match: 21. This CDR3 contains 19 residues. The CDR3 is CATSGEAGGPEALTDTQYF. The CDR3 DNA sequence: TGTGCCACCTCGGGAGAAGCGGGAGGGCCTGAGGCGCTCACAGATACGCAGTATTTT.

Concerning this clone: A clone one base away is much larger, so this may be a read error. The CDR3 here is CASLPLANTGELFF. CDR3 DNA: TGTGCCAGCTTACCATTAGCCAACACCGGGGAGCTGTTTTTT. The V call is TRBV18, the J call TRBJ2-2; D remains unclear. The CDR3 totals 14 residues. Germline values: CDR1 KGHSH, CDR2 LQKENI.

The rearrangement uses TRBV4-1 and TRBJ1-4; TRBD1 might be the D (5 bases). The V end was cut by 1 base, the J end by 2 bases, with 8 bases between. This CDR3 contains 15 residues. Germline CDR1 and CDR2: MGHRA and YSYEKL. CDR3 in amino acids: CASSQGGGTNEKLFF. CDR3 coding DNA: TGCGCCAGCAGCCAAGGTGGGGGGACTAATGAAAAACTGTTTTTT.

This chain uses TRBV29-1 with TRBJ1-3; TRBD1 agrees at 7 bases. This CDR3 has 14 amino acids. J lost 3 bases, V lost 8 bases, and 10 bases had no gene match. Germline V CDR1 and CDR2: SQVTM, ANQGSEA. The CDR3 region is CSIRGGDSGNTIYF. Written as DNA, the CDR3 is TGCAGCATTAGAGGGGGGGACAGTGGAAACACCATATATTTT.

The CDR3 DNA reads as TGTGCCAGCAGCAACACCGGGACTAGCGTTTCCGAGCAGTACTTC. This translates into CASSNTGTSVSEQYF. The V gene is TRBV11-2, the J gene TRBJ2-7, with TRBD2 matching 10 bases. CDR1 SGHAT and CDR2 FQNNGV come from the germline V gene. This CDR3 spans 15 amino acids. The V gene end was trimmed by 5 bases and the J gene end by 6 bases; junction bases not matched to a gene: 10.

This clone was counted many times. V usage is TRBV28 and J usage is TRBJ2-5; the match to TRBD2 covers 10 bases. This CDR3 is built from 18 residues. V gave up 3 bases and J gave up 5 bases; unmatched junction bases: 15. The germline gives CDR1 MDHEN, CDR2 SYDVKM. This CDR3 reads CASSFLIQREGSGETQYF. The CDR3, as DNA: TGTGCCAGCAGTTTTCTTATTCAGCGGGAGGGCTCGGGGGAGACCCAGTACTTC.

This clone occurred a few times. The chain links TRBV25-1 to TRBJ2-1; TRBD2 matches 9 bases. CDR3 length equals 15 residues. CDR1 and CDR2 from the germline V gene are MGHDK and SYGVNS. J gave up 0 bases and V 3 bases, and 0 bases lay outside the gene matches. CDR3 DNA sequence: TGTGCCAGCAGTGATAGCGGGAGCTCCTACAATGAGCAGTTCTTC. This encodes CASSDSGSSYNEQFF.

The chain combines TRBV27 with TRBJ2-1, with 11 bases that match TRBD2. The CDR3 spans 17 residues. Germline CDR1 and CDR2: MNHEY and SMNVEV (reference sequence). The V gene end was trimmed by 4 bases and the J gene end by 11 bases; junction bases not matched to a gene: 16. The CDR3 DNA follows: TGTGCCAGCAGTTCTCTTAGCGGGAGGGCCCCTTTACCACAGCAGTTCTTC. Translating gives CASSSLSGRAPLPQQFF.

The V and J genes are TRBV4-1 and TRBJ2-1, with unresolved D. The CDR3 is 15 amino acids. The V end was cut by 1 base, the J end by 9 bases, with 16 bases between. Germline CDR1 is MGHRA and CDR2 is YSYEKL. The CDR3 here is CASSQVRRSSVEQFF. In DNA, the CDR3 is TGCGCCAGCAGCCAAGTACGGCGGAGTTCGGTTGAGCAGTTCTTC.

The chain combines TRBV7-8 with TRBJ1-5, with 12 bases matching TRBD1. J gave up 6 bases and V 4 bases, and 7 bases lay outside the gene matches. Germline CDR1 and CDR2: SGHVS and FQNEAQ. There are 16 residues in the CDR3. CDR3 nucleotides: TGTGCCAGCAGCTCCCCGGGACAGGGGGCAAGTCAGCCCCAGCATTTT. Encoded protein: CASSSPGQGASQPQHF.

The chain combines TRBV5-1 with TRBJ2-7; D might be TRBD1 (6 bases). CDR3 length: 15 amino acids. Per germline, CDR1 SGHRS and CDR2 YFSETQ. Trimming took off 1 base at V and 2 bases at J, with 13 bases between the two ends. The CDR3 nucleotides read TGCGCCAGCAGCTTGTTCCCCGAGGGGGCCTACGAGCAGTACTTC. It translates to CASSLFPEGAYEQYF.

This clone was seen ten or more times. The chain uses TRBV25-1 and TRBJ2-2; possible D gene TRBD2, 5 bases. The CDR3 is 14 residues long. Germline CDR1 MGHDK, CDR2 SYGVNS. Trimming took off 4 bases at V and 0 bases at J, with 6 bases between the two ends. The CDR3 sequence is CASSAGSNTGELFF. CDR3 bases: TGTGCCAGCAGTGCGGGATCGAACACCGGGGAGCTGTTTTTT.

This chain links TRBV1 with TRBJ1-3; TRBD1 is the table's D call, not checked against the DNA. TRBV1 is noted as a pseudogene. CDR3 size: 14 residues. CDR3 amino acids: CTSSQTRPQGTIYF. Here the CDR3 DNA reads TGCACCAGCAGCCAAACCCGCCCCCAGGGCACCATATATTTT.

This chain links TRBV4-1 with TRBJ2-4; 11 nucleotides align to TRBD2. CDR3 length: 15 amino acids. Per the germline V gene, CDR1 is MGHRA and CDR2 is YSYEKL. The V and J ends lost 4 bases and 5 bases, in that order; junction bases with no gene match: 4. The CDR3 protein is CASSPPGLAENIQYF. As DNA, the CDR3 is TGCGCCAGCAGCCCTCCGGGACTAGCGGAAAACATTCAGTACTTC.

The chain joins TRBV7-9 to TRBJ2-3; D is unclear. V lost 6 bases and J lost 0, with 13 bases in between. CDR3 length: 15 residues. CDR1 and CDR2 (germline): SEHNR, FQNEAQ (reference sequence). The CDR3 DNA sequence: TGTGCCAGCAGTCGGGCGGCCTTTAGCACAGATACGCAGTATTTT. Its translation is CASSRAAFSTDTQYF.

In this sample, this clone turned up once. V usage is TRBV4-1 and J usage is TRBJ1-1; D not certain. The germline V gene has CDR1 MGHRA and CDR2 YSYEKL. V dropped 1 base and J dropped 8 bases, with 11 bases sitting between them. The CDR3 is made up of 13 amino acids. CDR3 region: CASSQGNGQEAFF. The CDR3 DNA is TGCGCCAGCAGCCAAGGCAACGGCCAGGAAGCTTTCTTT.

For the CDR3, the DNA is TGTGCCAGTAGTATCTGGGGCGGTAATGGTGAGCAGTTCTTC. Its translation: CASSIWGGNGEQFF. This rearrangement joins TRBV19 to TRBJ2-1; D possibly corresponds to TRBD1 (5 bases). The CDR3 is made up of 14 amino acids. The V and J ends lost 3 bases and 9 bases respectively, with 15 bases between them. From germline, CDR1 is LNHDA and CDR2 SQIVND (reference sequence).